These 26 T cell receptor beta chains originate from one sample sequenced in a study of control samples from healthy donors and cancer patients (dated by TCRdb to 2018 to 2021). The library relied on the immunoSEQ multiplex PCR assay. TCRdb stores this immuneACCESS table with in-frame sequences only. Part of the clones is absent; in the studies checked, under half of the shortfall reflects unresolved V genes, and no reason is known for the rest. The sample table records 130,000 or so clones; just under 95% of these occur just once. The top ten constitute approximately 6% of the sample. The sequenced sample was blood. The receptors derive from a young man in good health.

V and J are TRBV5-5 and TRBJ2-2; tentatively, D is TRBD2 (5 bases). V gave up 0 bases and J gave up 6 bases, with 9 bases separating them. Germline V lookup: CDR1 SGHKS, CDR2 YYEKEE (reference sequence). This CDR3 has 14 residues. This chain's CDR3 is CASSLGPGSGELFF. CDR3 in DNA: TGTGCCAGCAGCTTGGGTCCGGGATCCGGGGAGCTGTTTTTT.

The chain carries TRBV14 and TRBJ1-1; D uncertain. CDR1 SGHDN and CDR2 FVKESK come from the germline V gene. The V end lost 4 bases, the J end lost 0 bases, and 6 bases lay between the germline ends. CDR3 length equals 13 residues. The CDR3 DNA is TGTGCCAGCAGCCCGAGGATGAACACTGAAGCTTTCTTT. As protein: CASSPRMNTEAFF. Drawing the rest from reference TRBV14 and TRBJ1-1, the complete variable domain is EAGVTQFPSHSVIEKGQTVTLRCDPISGHDNLYWYRRVMGKEIKFLLHFVKESKQDESGMPNNRFLAERTGGTYSTLKVQPAELEDSGVYFCASSPRMNTEAFFGQGTRLTVV.

The chain employs TRBV6-5 and TRBJ2-3, with a weak D call TRBD1 (5 bases). The CDR3 is 14 residues long. Looked up from germline, CDR1 is MNHEY and CDR2 is SVGAGI. Trimming took off 2 bases at V and 1 base at J, with 7 bases between the two ends. This CDR3 reads CASSYAQGTDTQYF. In DNA form, the CDR3 reads TGTGCCAGCAGTTACGCACAGGGCACAGATACGCAGTATTTT.

The rearrangement uses TRBV29-1 and TRBJ1-2; TRBD1 is a possible D gene (6 bases). V was clipped by 3 bases and J by 0 bases, with 8 bases between them. Germline V lookup: CDR1 SQVTM, CDR2 ANQGSEA. The CDR3 is 13 amino acids. Here the CDR3 DNA reads TGCAGCGTTGACAGGGGTGCTAACTATGGCTACACCTTC. Translated: CSVDRGANYGYTF.

This rearrangement joins TRBV10-3 to TRBJ1-4, with D possibly matching TRBD1 (5 bases). Germline V lookup: CDR1 ENHRY, CDR2 SYGVKD. This CDR3 spans 17 amino acids. With 1 base removed from V and 8 bases from J, the gap between germline ends came to 20 bases. CDR3 nucleotide sequence: TGTGCCATCAGTGAGTTTTTTTTGGGCAGGGCAGACGAAAAACTGTTTTTT. It codes for CAISEFFLGRADEKLFF.

This chain uses TRBV18 with TRBJ2-6; tentative D call: TRBD2 (7 bases). Looked up from germline, CDR1 is KGHSH and CDR2 is LQKENI. The CDR3 runs to 18 residues. Trimming took 3 bases from V and 4 from J, leaving 19 bases between them. The CDR3: CASSPMLGGQAGANVLTF. CDR3 DNA sequence: TGTGCCAGCTCACCCATGCTGGGGGGGCAGGCAGGGGCCAACGTCCTGACTTTC.

The chain combines TRBV27 with TRBJ1-3; D might be TRBD1 (6 bases). This CDR3 has 14 amino acids. CDR1 MNHEY and CDR2 SMNVEV come from the germline V gene (reference sequence). Between the trimmed V and J ends, which lost 6 bases and 4 bases, there was a span of 13 bases. CDR3 amino acids: CASRPSRGGNTIYF. The CDR3 DNA is TGTGCCAGCAGGCCCAGCAGGGGAGGAAACACCATATATTTT.

As regards this clone: Mismatch with germline at one junction end may stem from a read error. The V gene is TRBV3-1 (or the pseudogene TRBV3-2), the J gene TRBJ2-1, with a tentative D call TRBD2 (7 bases). The germline V gene has CDR1 LGHDT and CDR2 YNNKEL (reference sequence). This CDR3 region has 12 residues. CDR3 nucleotides: TGTGCCAGCAGCCAAGAGGGGGGCCGGGGGGTCTTC. Translated, it gives CASSQEGGRGVF.

This clone has only a few counts. The rearrangement links TRBV5-1 to TRBJ2-3, with a tentative D call TRBD2 (5 bases). V dropped 5 bases and J dropped 4 bases, with 11 bases sitting between them. CDR3 size: 13 residues. Germline V gene sequence: CDR1 SGHRS, CDR2 YFSETQ. The CDR3 DNA sequence: TGCGCCAGCAGACGGCAGGAGGCAGATACGCAGTATTTT. This codes for CASRRQEADTQYF.

This chain joins TRBV5-5 and TRBJ2-3; D is possibly TRBD2 (6 bases). From germline, CDR1 is SGHKS and CDR2 YYEKEE (reference sequence). The CDR3 is 15 amino acids. The V end lost 4 bases, the J end lost 4 bases, and 16 bases lay between the germline ends. The DNA of the CDR3 is TGTGCCAGCAGCATAAGACCCGGCGGGGCAGATACGCAGTATTTT. This translates into CASSIRPGGADTQYF.

The V and J genes are TRBV30 and TRBJ2-7; TRBD1 agrees at 7 bases. J gave up 2 bases and V 4 bases, and 5 bases lay outside the gene matches. Looked up from germline, CDR1 is GTSNPN and CDR2 is SVGIG (reference sequence). This CDR3 has 13 residues. The CDR3: CAWNRGRTYEQYF. The DNA of the CDR3 is TGTGCCTGGAACAGGGGACGGACCTACGAGCAGTACTTC.

The chain carries TRBV19 and TRBJ1-2; 10 bases are a match to TRBD1. V was pared by 5 bases and J by 8 bases, with 5 bases of the junction left unmatched. Per the germline V gene, CDR1 is LNHDA and CDR2 is SQIVND (reference sequence). The CDR3 is 13 amino acids. In DNA, the CDR3 is TGTGCCAGTAGTTCTCGGGACAGGGGAGGCTACACCTTC. This translates into CASSSRDRGGYTF.

The chain recombines TRBV14 with TRBJ1-1; possibly TRBD1 for D (5 bases). Germline assignment: CDR1 SGHDN and CDR2 FVKESK. Trimming removed 6 bases from V and 5 bases from J, with 13 bases in between. The CDR3 consists of 13 residues. CDR3 residues: CASRLVGGTEAFF. CDR3 sequence (DNA): TGTGCCAGCAGACTGGTGGGGGGTACTGAAGCTTTCTTT. Complete variable domain (other parts from reference TRBV14 and TRBJ1-1): EAGVTQFPSHSVIEKGQTVTLRCDPISGHDNLYWYRRVMGKEIKFLLHFVKESKQDESGMPNNRFLAERTGGTYSTLKVQPAELEDSGVYFCASRLVGGTEAFFGQGTRLTVV.

This chain connects TRBV12-3 or TRBV12-4 to TRBJ2-7; 8 bases fit TRBD1. This CDR3 region has 13 residues. V was pared by 7 bases and J by 2 bases, with 4 bases of the junction left unmatched. The CDR3 coding sequence is TGTGCCAGCAACAGGGGGTCCCCCTACGAGCAGTACTTC. This translates into CASNRGSPYEQYF.

The chain combines TRBV7-9 with TRBJ1-1; D uncertain. The CDR3 length is 12 residues. Germline V gives CDR1 SEHNR, CDR2 FQNEAQ (reference sequence). V was clipped by 5 bases and J by 10 bases, with 14 bases between them. The CDR3 sequence: CASSKLRSVAFF. DNA of the CDR3: TGTGCCAGCAGCAAACTTAGATCGGTAGCTTTCTTT.

The chain joins TRBV9 to TRBJ2-1, with D perhaps TRBD2 (6 bases). The CDR3 runs 17 residues. With 0 bases removed from V and 4 bases from J, the gap between germline ends came to 17 bases. Germline CDR1 SGDLS, CDR2 YYNGEE. The CDR3 loop reads CASSVGATSQQYNEQFF. For the CDR3, the DNA is TGTGCCAGCAGCGTAGGGGCAACTAGCCAGCAATACAATGAGCAGTTCTTC.

This rearrangement joins TRBV12-3 or TRBV12-4 to TRBJ1-3, with D hard to call. Trimming pared 8 bases from V and 1 base from J, leaving 9 bases between. This CDR3 region has 13 residues. The CDR3 coding sequence is TGTGCCAGCCGCAGGAGTTCTGGAAACACCATATATTTT. The encoded protein is CASRRSSGNTIYF.

This chain connects TRBV28 to TRBJ1-2; D is unresolved. The V end lost 5 bases, the J end lost 3 bases, and 10 bases lay between the germline ends. Per germline, CDR1 MDHEN and CDR2 SYDVKM. This CDR3 spans 13 amino acids. The CDR3 loop is CASSPGGHYGYTF. In DNA, the CDR3 is TGTGCCAGCAGTCCCGGAGGCCACTATGGCTACACCTTC.

This clone came up a few times. The V and J genes are TRBV5-1 and TRBJ1-1, with D possibly being TRBD1 (5 bases). This CDR3 region has 14 residues. The V gene lost 0 bases and the J gene lost 6 bases, with 12 bases spanning the gap. Germline-derived CDR1 and CDR2 are SGHRS and YFSETQ. CDR3 sequence reads: CASSLEDQGSEAFF. The CDR3 nucleotides read TGCGCCAGCAGCTTGGAGGATCAGGGTTCTGAAGCTTTCTTT.

The rearrangement joins TRBV27 to TRBJ1-6, with 7 bases identical to TRBD1. Germline lookup yields CDR1 MNHEY and CDR2 SMNVEV (reference sequence). This CDR3 has 17 amino acids. Trimming took 4 bases from V and 1 from J; bases not matched to a gene: 7. The CDR3 nucleotides read TGTGCCAGCAGTTCGGGACAGCGATGGTCCTATAATTCACCCCTCCACTTT. Amino acids: CASSSGQRWSYNSPLHF.

The chain employs TRBV6-5 and TRBJ1-2; D might be TRBD1 (5 bases). Trimming cost V 6 bases and J 2 bases, with 16 bases left between them. The CDR3 loop spans 15 amino acids. Germline CDR1 is MNHEY and CDR2 is SVGAGI. The CDR3 sequence: CASSRDSQWNYGYTF. For the CDR3, the DNA is TGTGCCAGCAGCCGAGACAGCCAATGGAACTATGGCTACACCTTC.

This clone was seen just once. V is TRBV9 and J is TRBJ1-4, with a weak D call TRBD1 (5 bases). V lost 0 bases and J 5 bases, leaving 8 bases between the germline ends. Germline-derived CDR1 and CDR2 are SGDLS and YYNGEE. The CDR3 extends over 14 amino acids. This chain's CDR3 is CASSVGRGNEKLFF. DNA of the CDR3: TGTGCCAGCAGCGTAGGAAGGGGCAATGAAAAACTGTTTTTT.

The rearrangement joins TRBV19 to TRBJ1-1, with 7 bases identical to TRBD1. CDR3 length equals 17 residues. Trimming cost V 2 bases and J 6 bases; bases outside gene matches: 15. Germline V gives CDR1 LNHDA, CDR2 SQIVND (reference sequence). DNA of the CDR3: TGTGCCAGTAGTATAAGGGACAGATACCTTCTAAGGTCTGAAGCTTTCTTT. This gives the protein CASSIRDRYLLRSEAFF.

The V gene is TRBV21-1, the J gene TRBJ2-7; the table's TRBD1 call for D was not verified on the DNA. TRBV21-1 is deemed a pseudogene. The CDR3 loop spans 16 amino acids. CDR3 in DNA: TGTGCCAGCAGCAAAGTTAGGGACAGGGGGATTTACGAGCAGTACTTC. Translation gives CASSKVRDRGIYEQYF.

This rearrangement joins TRBV4-2 to TRBJ2-1; 9 bases line up with TRBD2. Germline assignment: CDR1 LGHNA and CDR2 YNFKEQ. There are 17 residues in the CDR3. With V trimmed by 0 bases and J by 4 bases, 7 bases remained unmatched. CDR3 residues: CASSQEGGGAPYNEQFF. The CDR3 DNA follows: TGTGCCAGCAGCCAAGAAGGCGGGGGGGCTCCTTACAATGAGCAGTTCTTC.

The gene calls are TRBV9 and TRBJ2-7, with D hard to call. This CDR3 has 16 residues. V was clipped by 0 bases and J by 1 base, with 14 bases between them. Germline V lookup: CDR1 SGDLS, CDR2 YYNGEE. For the CDR3, the DNA is TGTGCCAGCAGCGTAGGGGCAGTCTCAACATCCTACGAGCAGTACTTC. This gives the protein CASSVGAVSTSYEQYF.